This TCR beta chain derives from a study of CD8+ T cells in alopecia areata. The sequencing template was cDNA reverse transcribed from extracted RNA. Produced via immunoSEQ multiplex PCR; TCRdb's table is partial and in-frame only. Found here are more than 90,000 clones, under 60% of them singletons; the top ten hold about 12%. Germline-derived CDR1 and CDR2 are MNHEY and SMNVEV (reference sequence). Trimming took off 5 bases at V and 4 bases at J, with 9 bases between the two ends. CDR3 length: 13 amino acids. The treatment: oral pan-JAK inhibitor, 5-10 mg twice daily. The V and J genes are TRBV27 and TRBJ1-5; D is perhaps TRBD1 (5 bases). The source of this sequence is a human donor with alopecia areata. Sequences were derived from CD8+ T cells sorted from blood, sampled at week 24, from a patient treated with tofacitinib. CDR3 bases: TGTGCCAGCAGTCCTGACAGAAATCAGCCCCAGCATTTT. It codes for CASSPDRNQPQHF.